The clone carrying this T cell receptor (beta chain) was seen repeatedly, ten times or more. The record originates from a study of human T cells and chemical hapten exposure. CDR3 length: 15 residues. Trimming took 0 bases from V and 6 from J, leaving 13 bases between them. Germline lookup yields CDR1 SGDLS and CDR2 YYNGEE. TCRdb redid the calling of the RACE reads with MiXCR, one entry per CDR3 protein. Of around 380,000 distinct CDR3 sequences in the sample, 4.5% to 7% were seen once. The time point was: pre-sensitization, week 0. Regarding treatment: therapeutic diphenylcyclopropenone sensitization with weekly scalp DPC.

The source is a woman aged 18 to 35 with alopecia areata. Some clones in this sample may be carry-over from other donors' samples. The input for sequencing was whole blood, taken in connection with sensitization to the hapten diphenylcyclopropenone (DPC). V is TRBV9 and J is TRBJ2-1; a weak D match, TRBD2 (5 bases). Here the CDR3 reads CASSVEPGFGNEQFF. The CDR3 region has the DNA TGTGCCAGCAGCGTAGAACCGGGGTTTGGCAATGAGCAGTTCTTC.